This T cell receptor (beta chain) derives from a study of OX40 agonist ivuxolimab in advanced cancers. About the research overall: Patients were given ivuxolimab, an antibody that agonizes OX40 (CD134).

TCRdb's table, derived via immunoSEQ multiplex PCR, lists solely in-frame clones and lacks some. The repertoire consists of 65,000 to 90,000 clones, with roughly 85% occurring once and the leading ten covering 0.61%. The sample here was CD4+ or CD8+ T cells sorted from blood, taken in a trial of the OX40 agonist ivuxolimab. This TCR was sampled from an adult with an advanced solid tumor such as melanoma, head and neck, liver or kidney cancer.

The CDR3 sequence is CASKSPRHAVGTIYF. The CDR3 DNA sequence: TGTGCCAGCAAATCCCCCCGGCACGCCGTGGGCACCATATATTTT. V gene TRBV21-1 combines with J gene TRBJ1-3. TRBV21-1 is a listed pseudogene. This CDR3 has 15 amino acids.